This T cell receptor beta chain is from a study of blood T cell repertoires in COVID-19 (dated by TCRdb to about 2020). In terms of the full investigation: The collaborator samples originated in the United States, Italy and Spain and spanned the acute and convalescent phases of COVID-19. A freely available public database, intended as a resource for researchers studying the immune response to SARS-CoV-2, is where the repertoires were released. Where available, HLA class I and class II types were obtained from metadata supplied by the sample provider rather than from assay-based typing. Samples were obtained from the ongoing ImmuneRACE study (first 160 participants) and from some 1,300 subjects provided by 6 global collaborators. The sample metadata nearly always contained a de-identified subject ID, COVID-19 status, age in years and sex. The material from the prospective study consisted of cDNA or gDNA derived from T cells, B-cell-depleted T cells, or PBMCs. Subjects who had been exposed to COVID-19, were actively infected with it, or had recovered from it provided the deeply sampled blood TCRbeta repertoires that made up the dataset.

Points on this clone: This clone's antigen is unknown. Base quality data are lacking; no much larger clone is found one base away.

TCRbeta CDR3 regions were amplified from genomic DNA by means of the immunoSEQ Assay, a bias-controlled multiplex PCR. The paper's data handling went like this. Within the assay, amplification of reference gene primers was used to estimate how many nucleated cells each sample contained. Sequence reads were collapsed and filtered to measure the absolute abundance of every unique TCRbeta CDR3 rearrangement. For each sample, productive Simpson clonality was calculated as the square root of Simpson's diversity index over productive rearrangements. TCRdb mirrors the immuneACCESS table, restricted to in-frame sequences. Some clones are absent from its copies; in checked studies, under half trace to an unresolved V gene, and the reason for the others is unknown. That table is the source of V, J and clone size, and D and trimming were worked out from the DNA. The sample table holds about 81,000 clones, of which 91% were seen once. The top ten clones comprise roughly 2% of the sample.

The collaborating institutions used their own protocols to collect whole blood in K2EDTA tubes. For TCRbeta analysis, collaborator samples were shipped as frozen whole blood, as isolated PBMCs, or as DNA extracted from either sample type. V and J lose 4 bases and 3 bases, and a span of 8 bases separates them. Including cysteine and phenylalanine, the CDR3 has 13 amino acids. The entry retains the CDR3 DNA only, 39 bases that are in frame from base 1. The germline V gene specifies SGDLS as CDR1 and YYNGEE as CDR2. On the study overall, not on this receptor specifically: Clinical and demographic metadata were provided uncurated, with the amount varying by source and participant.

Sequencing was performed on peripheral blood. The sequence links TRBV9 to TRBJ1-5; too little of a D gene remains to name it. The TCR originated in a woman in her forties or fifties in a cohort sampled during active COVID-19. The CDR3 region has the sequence CASSPGVNQPQHF. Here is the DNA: TGTGCCAGCAGCCCCGGGGTCAATCAGCCCCAGCATTTT.